This T cell receptor beta chain was obtained from a study of cytomegalovirus exposure and HLA in healthy donors. Study summary: As released early, the data held 70 million to 95 million unique TCRs from HLA-typed donors. There were some 400 genotyped donors. Of these, roughly 80% fell in the genetic ancestry cluster associated with self-reported Caucasian donors. Study observations and caveats: Using a false discovery rate of 0.05, a later analysis showed that approximately 17,000 TCR beta sequences were associated with HLA alleles. Differences between HLA loci emerged in a later analysis of TCR association rates, with DRB1 most and HLA-C fewest.

CDR1 and CDR2 (germline): WSHSY, SAAADI. CDR3 size: 18 residues. Trimming took 2 bases from V and 0 from J; bases not matched to a gene: 9. PCR primers comprised 60 Vbeta and 13 Jbeta primers. Clones were read by immunoSEQ multiplex PCR, and TCRdb kept only the in-frame ones, dropping some. The sample gives some 190,000 clones, under 9.5% of which show up once; 1% to 1.5% is in the top ten. On this clone itself: Its antigen remains unidentified.

This receptor was identified in a woman under 40 in good health and CMV-seropositive. Specimen: PBMCs. The rearrangement uses TRBV10-2 and TRBJ2-1; 8 bases line up with TRBD2. The CDR3 loop reads CASSEGAGERPSYNEQFF. For the CDR3, the DNA is TGCGCCAGCAGTGAGGGAGCGGGAGAGCGTCCCTCCTACAATGAGCAGTTCTTC.